The TCR beta chain under discussion was sequenced for a study of PD-1 blockade in mismatch repair-deficient tumors. Study-wide results and caveats: Rapid post-treatment expansion, then contraction, generally preceding radiologic response, marked tumor-resident clones.

Remarks on this clone: Antigen unknown.

Every patient had mismatch repair deficiency by PCR or immunohistochemistry. TCR sequencing covered a few patients who responded to pembrolizumab. The table came from immunoSEQ multiplex PCR; TCRdb's copy has only in-frame clones and leaves some out. In the table there are about 110,000 clones, about 80% of which are singletons. The V gene's germline CDR1 is SGHAT and CDR2 FQDESV (reference sequence). The CDR3 totals 15 residues. With 0 bases removed from V and 3 bases from J, the gap between germline ends came to 11 bases. This chain connects TRBV11-1 to TRBJ2-5, with TRBD2 as a possible D gene (6 bases). This receptor was taken from an adult with mismatch repair-deficient cancer. The starting material was peripheral blood, obtained about 60 weeks after starting pembrolizumab. DNA for the CDR3: TGTGCCAGCAGCTTAGCGTCTGGAGGGAAAGAGACCCAGTACTTC. Translated: CASSLASGGKETQYF.